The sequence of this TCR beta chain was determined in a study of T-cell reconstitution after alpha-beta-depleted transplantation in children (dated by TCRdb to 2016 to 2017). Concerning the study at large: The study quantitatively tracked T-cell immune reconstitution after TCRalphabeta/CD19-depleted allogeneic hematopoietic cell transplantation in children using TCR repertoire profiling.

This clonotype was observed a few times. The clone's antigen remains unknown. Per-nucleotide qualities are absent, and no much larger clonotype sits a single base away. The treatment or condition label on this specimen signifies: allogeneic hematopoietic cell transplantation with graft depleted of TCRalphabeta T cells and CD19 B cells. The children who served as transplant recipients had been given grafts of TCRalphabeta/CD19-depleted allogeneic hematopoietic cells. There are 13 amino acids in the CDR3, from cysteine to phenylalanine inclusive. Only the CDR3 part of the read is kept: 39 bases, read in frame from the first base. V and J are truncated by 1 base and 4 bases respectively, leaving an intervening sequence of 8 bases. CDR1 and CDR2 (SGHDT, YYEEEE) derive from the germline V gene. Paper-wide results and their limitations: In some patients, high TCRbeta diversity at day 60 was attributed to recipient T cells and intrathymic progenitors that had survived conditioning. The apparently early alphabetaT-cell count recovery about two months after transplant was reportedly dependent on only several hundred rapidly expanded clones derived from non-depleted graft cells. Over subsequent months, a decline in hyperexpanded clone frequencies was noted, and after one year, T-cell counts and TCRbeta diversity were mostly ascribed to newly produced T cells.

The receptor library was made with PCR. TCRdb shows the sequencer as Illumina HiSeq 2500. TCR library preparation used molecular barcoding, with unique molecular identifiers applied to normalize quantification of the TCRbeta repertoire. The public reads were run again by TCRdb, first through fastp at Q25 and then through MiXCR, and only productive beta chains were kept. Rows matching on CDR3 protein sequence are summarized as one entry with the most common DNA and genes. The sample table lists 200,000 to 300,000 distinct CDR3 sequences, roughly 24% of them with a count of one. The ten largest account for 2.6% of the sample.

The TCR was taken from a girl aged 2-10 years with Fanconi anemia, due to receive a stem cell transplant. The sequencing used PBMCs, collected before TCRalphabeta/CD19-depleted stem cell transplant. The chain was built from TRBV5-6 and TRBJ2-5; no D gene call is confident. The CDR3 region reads CASSLSRRETQYF. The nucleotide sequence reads TGTGCCAGCAGCTTGTCCAGGAGAGAGACCCAGTACTTC.